The entry that follows covers one T cell receptor (beta chain) sequence. This record belongs to a study of blood T cell repertoires in COVID-19. For the study at large: T cells, B-cell-depleted T cells, or PBMCs provided the cDNA or gDNA that served as material.

Losses at the gene ends were 5 bases for V and 4 bases for J; bases not matched to a gene: 11. The CDR3 is 15 amino acids. In germline, CDR1 is LNHNV, CDR2 YYDKDF (reference sequence). Profiled with immunoSEQ multiplex PCR; TCRdb holds only in-frame clones, not every one. The sample includes roughly 110,000 clones, 85% of them seen just once. V gene TRBV15 combines with J gene TRBJ2-7, with 7 positions matching TRBD2. The source of this sequence is a human donor in a cohort sampled during active COVID-19. Sample: peripheral blood. CDR3 DNA: TGTGCCACCAGCGTCGAGCGGGGAGCCTCGTACGAGCAGTACTTC. It encodes CATSVERGASYEQYF.